The next 32 T cell receptor beta chains were all read from a single sample in a study of T cells after yellow fever vaccination. TCRdb itself ran the 5' RACE reads through MiXCR, one entry per CDR3 protein. The data hold more than 300,000 distinct CDR3 sequences, with around 4.4% observed a single time. The sample in question was PBMCs, obtained 15 days after the yellow fever booster vaccination. The receptors originated from a man aged 18 to 29 who received the YFV17D yellow fever vaccine.

This clonotype has ten or more counts. This rearrangement joins TRBV7-6 to TRBJ2-5; a weak D match, TRBD2 (5 bases). Germline lookup yields CDR1 SGHVS and CDR2 FNYEAQ. CDR3 length: 13 amino acids. The V and J ends lost 2 bases and 4 bases respectively, with 8 bases between them. The CDR3 is CASSLRRRETQYF. Written as DNA, the CDR3 is TGTGCCAGCAGCTTAAGGAGGCGAGAGACCCAGTACTTC.

Many counts were recorded for this clonotype. CDR3 coding DNA: TGTGCCAGCAGCCCCCGACAGGTGAACACTGAAGCTTTCTTT. Translated: CASSPRQVNTEAFF. V is TRBV7-2 and J is TRBJ1-1, with a tentative D call TRBD1 (6 bases). Germline V gene data show CDR1 as SGHTA and CDR2 as FQGNSA. Trimming cost V 5 bases and J 0 bases, with 10 bases left between them. CDR3 length: 14 residues.

This clonotype has just a few counts. The chain recombines TRBV6-2 or TRBV6-3 with TRBJ2-3; D remains ambiguous. Germline CDR1 is MNHEY and CDR2 is SVGEGT. Trimming shortened V by 8 bases and J by 0 bases, and 9 bases separated the two germline ends. This CDR3 has 13 amino acids. CDR3 sequence (DNA): TGTGCCAGCTCGAATCCGAGCACAGATACGCAGTATTTT. This gives the protein CASSNPSTDTQYF.

The sample holds a few counts of this clonotype. The chain couples TRBV16 to TRBJ1-6; D is uncertain. CDR1 and CDR2 from the germline V gene are KGHSY and FQNENV. Trimming pared 5 bases from V and 0 bases from J, leaving 14 bases between. CDR3 size: 17 residues. The CDR3 DNA reads TGTGCCAGCAGCACCCACAGACTCAGCTCCTATAATTCACCCCTCCACTTT. The encoded protein is CASSTHRLSSYNSPLHF.

This clonotype was detected many times. This chain connects TRBV7-2 to TRBJ2-3, with TRBD1 matching 7 bases. The germline CDR1 and CDR2 sequences are SGHTA and FQGNSA. The ends lost 2 bases at V and 0 bases at J; junction bases unmatched: 5. The CDR3 is made up of 16 amino acids. The CDR3 sequence is CASSLNPGQSTDTQYF. The CDR3 bases are TGTGCCAGCAGCTTAAATCCGGGACAGAGCACAGATACGCAGTATTTT. The whole variable domain, remainder taken from reference TRBV7-2 and TRBJ2-3, is GAGVSQSPSNKVTEKGKDVELRCDPISGHTALYWYRQSLGQGLEFLIYFQGNSAPDKSGLPSDRFSAERTGGSVSTLTIQRTQQEDSAVYLCASSLNPGQSTDTQYFGPGTRLTVL.

This clonotype was seen a handful of times. V usage is TRBV6-5 and J usage is TRBJ2-2; TRBD2 matches at 13 bases. Germline V gives CDR1 MNHEY, CDR2 SVGAGI. Trimming removed 7 bases from V and 7 bases from J; junction bases left unmatched: 6. The CDR3 covers 15 residues. The CDR3: CASKTSGGAVGELFF. CDR3 nucleotide sequence: TGTGCCAGCAAAACTAGCGGGGGGGCGGTCGGGGAGCTGTTTTTT.

This clonotype was counted at least ten times. The DNA for the CDR3 is TGTGCCAGCAGTTACGTAAACACAGGGTCGAATGGCTACACCTTC. It specifies CASSYVNTGSNGYTF. The V call is TRBV6-5, the J call TRBJ1-2; D may be TRBD1 (6 bases). Germline loops: CDR1 MNHEY, CDR2 SVGAGI. V lost 2 bases and J lost 6, with 16 bases in between. The CDR3 is 15 amino acids.

The chain has TRBV12-3 or TRBV12-4 and TRBJ2-1; D is unclear. The CDR3 spans 13 residues. V gave up 2 bases and J gave up 12 bases, with 14 bases separating them. CDR3 nucleotides: TGTGCCAGCAGTTTATCGAATGGGCTGTGGCAGTTCTTC. Amino acid sequence: CASSLSNGLWQFF.

This clonotype appeared a few times. The chain joins TRBV9 to TRBJ2-3; either TRBD1 or TRBD2 may fit D (6 bases each). This CDR3 is 15 amino acids long. Germline values: CDR1 SGDLS, CDR2 YYNGEE. With 0 bases removed from V and 6 bases from J, the gap between germline ends came to 14 bases. CDR3 region: CASSVGGGLLDTQYF. CDR3 DNA: TGTGCCAGCAGCGTAGGAGGGGGACTTCTTGATACGCAGTATTTT.

There are many counts of this clonotype. The genes are TRBV6-6 and TRBJ2-7, with TRBD2 matching 8 bases. Per germline, CDR1 MNHNY and CDR2 SVGAGI (reference sequence). This CDR3 has 15 amino acids. After removal of 5 bases from V and 5 bases from J, the junction contained 11 bases not matched to a gene. CDR3 in DNA: TGTGCCAGCAGTGAGGCCAGCGGGGGTGAAAACGAGCAGTACGTC. Translation: CASSEASGGENEQYV.

This clonotype showed up many times. The chain couples TRBV4-1 to TRBJ2-3, with 7 bases lining up with TRBD2. Per germline, CDR1 MGHRA and CDR2 YSYEKL. This CDR3 spans 18 amino acids. J gave up 4 bases and V 5 bases, and 18 bases lay outside the gene matches. The chain's CDR3 is CASSSYLLMIAGADTQYF. The CDR3 nucleotides read TGCGCCAGCAGCTCGTATTTGTTAATGATAGCGGGCGCAGATACGCAGTATTTT.

This clonotype came up a few times. The chain joins TRBV4-2 to TRBJ2-1, with 9 bases fitting TRBD2. The CDR3 loop spans 15 amino acids. V was clipped by 4 bases and J by 0 bases; unmatched bases: 1. Germline assignment: CDR1 LGHNA and CDR2 YNFKEQ. This CDR3 is CASSPRGGSYNEQFF. The CDR3 DNA sequence: TGTGCCAGCAGCCCGCGGGGGGGCTCCTACAATGAGCAGTTCTTC.

This sequence joins TRBV9 and TRBJ1-5; a possible D gene is TRBD1 (5 bases). The CDR3 sequence is 15 residues long. Germline loops: CDR1 SGDLS, CDR2 YYNGEE. Trimming took 0 bases from V and 5 from J, leaving 12 bases between them. The CDR3 loop reads CASSVGGDHYQPQHF. DNA of the CDR3: TGTGCCAGCAGCGTAGGGGGGGATCACTATCAGCCCCAGCATTTT.

This clonotype was found many times. This chain uses TRBV12-3 or TRBV12-4 with TRBJ1-4; D gene uncertain. V was pared by 7 bases and J by 5 bases, with 11 bases between. This CDR3 is built from 13 residues. The CDR3 bases are TGTGCCAGCAATGCACAGCGAAATGAAAAACTGTTTTTT. Residues: CASNAQRNEKLFF.

V and J are TRBV20-1 and TRBJ1-1, with a tentative D call TRBD1 (6 bases). V lost 5 bases and J 4 bases, leaving 14 bases between the germline ends. The CDR3 spans 13 residues. Germline loops: CDR1 DFQATT, CDR2 SNEGSKA (reference sequence). CDR3 loop: CSALRGGSTEAFF. The CDR3 DNA reads TGCAGTGCTTTAAGAGGGGGAAGCACTGAAGCTTTCTTT.

The gene calls are TRBV29-1 and TRBJ2-5, with D perhaps TRBD1 (5 bases). Looked up from germline, CDR1 is SQVTM and CDR2 is ANQGSEA. Trimming left V 0 bases short and J 1 base short, with 12 bases between. The CDR3 has 15 amino acids. The DNA of the CDR3 is TGCAGCGTTGAAGATGCTGGGGCCGTCCAAGAGACCCAGTACTTC. Amino acids: CSVEDAGAVQETQYF.

There are a few counts of this clonotype. The chain is built from TRBV5-1 and TRBJ1-1; 10 nucleotides agree with TRBD1. CDR1 is SGHRS and CDR2 is YFSETQ in the germline V gene. V was pared by 3 bases and J by 5 bases, with 4 bases of the junction left unmatched. This CDR3 is built from 14 residues. The CDR3 DNA follows: TGCGCCAGCAGCTCGAGGACAGGGGGGACTGAAGCTTTCTTT. Translation gives CASSSRTGGTEAFF.

Ten or more counts support this clonotype. This sequence joins TRBV24-1 and TRBJ1-2, with D maybe TRBD1 (5 bases). V was pared by 4 bases and J by 4 bases, with 9 bases between. Germline V lookup: CDR1 KGHDR, CDR2 SFDVKD. The CDR3 totals 13 residues. CDR3 in amino acids: CATSDGTGYGYTF. The CDR3 DNA follows: TGTGCCACCAGTGACGGTACAGGCTATGGCTACACCTTC.

There are many counts of this clonotype. The chain joins TRBV5-1 to TRBJ1-2; perhaps TRBD1 as D (6 bases). This CDR3 has 13 amino acids. Trimming cost V 2 bases and J 3 bases, with 8 bases left between them. Germline V CDR1 and CDR2: SGHRS, YFSETQ. This CDR3 is CASSFSGDYGYTF. CDR3 DNA: TGCGCCAGCAGCTTTTCAGGGGACTATGGCTACACCTTC. The entire variable domain, with the rest obtained from reference TRBV5-1 and TRBJ1-2, is as follows: KAGVTQTPRYLIKTRGQQVTLSCSPISGHRSVSWYQQTPGQGLQFLFEYFSETQRNKGNFPGRFSGRQFSNSRSEMNVSTLELGDSALYLCASSFSGDYGYTFGSGTRLTVV.

Ten or more counts support this clonotype. This rearrangement joins TRBV12-3 or TRBV12-4 to TRBJ1-2; a weak D match, TRBD1 (5 bases). V was pared by 4 bases and J by 7 bases, with 7 bases between. This CDR3 is 11 amino acids long. Here the CDR3 DNA reads TGTGCCAGCAGTTCAGGGAGTGGCTACACCTTC. Amino acid sequence: CASSSGSGYTF.

In this sample, this clonotype turned up many times. V is TRBV9 and J is TRBJ2-1; D tentatively reads TRBD1 or TRBD2 (5 bases each). CDR1 and CDR2 from the germline V gene are SGDLS and YYNGEE. Trimming pared 2 bases from V and 9 bases from J, leaving 15 bases between. CDR3 length: 14 residues. DNA of the CDR3: TGTGCCAGCAGCGTGGGGACCGCCAACACTGAGCAGTTCTTC. Translated: CASSVGTANTEQFF.

This clonotype was observed a few times. The genes are TRBV10-3 and TRBJ2-5; tentative D call: TRBD1 (6 bases). Germline loops: CDR1 ENHRY, CDR2 SYGVKD. The CDR3 extends over 17 amino acids. V was cut by 4 bases and J by 1 base, with 19 bases left in between. The CDR3 DNA is TGTGCCATCAGTGTCCTTGAGGGGGATCCCCTCCAAGAGACCCAGTACTTC. This translates into CAISVLEGDPLQETQYF.

This clonotype was detected ten times or more. The J gene is TRBJ1-2, the V gene TRBV6-2 or TRBV6-3, with D uncertain. This CDR3 is 16 amino acids long. From germline, CDR1 is MNHEY and CDR2 SVGEGT. The V gene lost 5 bases and the J gene lost 4 bases, with 20 bases spanning the gap. The CDR3 sequence is CASSEPSVPPFYGYTF. CDR3 in DNA: TGTGCCAGCAGTGAGCCCAGCGTGCCCCCTTTCTATGGCTACACCTTC.

This clonotype was counted only a few times. This chain joins TRBV29-1 and TRBJ2-7, with D perhaps TRBD1 (7 bases). Trimming stripped 3 bases from V and 3 bases from J, with 12 bases between. CDR1 and CDR2 (germline): SQVTM, ANQGSEA. The CDR3 spans 13 residues. CDR3 bases: TGCAGCGTTGACCCAGGGGGGTACTACGAGCAGTACTTC. Translation: CSVDPGGYYEQYF.

This clonotype was seen a handful of times. The V and J genes are TRBV14 and TRBJ2-5; D remains unclear. V shed 0 bases and J shed 2 bases, with 7 bases lying between them. Germline CDR1 and CDR2: SGHDN and FVKESK. The CDR3 runs to 14 residues. The CDR3 protein is CASSQESFQETQYF. The DNA for the CDR3 is TGTGCCAGCAGCCAAGAGAGCTTTCAAGAGACCCAGTACTTC.

The table lists this clonotype with many counts. The chain recombines TRBV29-1 with TRBJ1-1, with D uncertain. The germline V gene encodes CDR1 SQVTM and CDR2 ANQGSEA. CDR3 length: 18 residues. Trimming stripped 3 bases from V and 0 bases from J, with 23 bases between. The CDR3 region is CSVDGITLGSSMNTEAFF. DNA for the CDR3: TGCAGCGTTGATGGGATTACCCTGGGGTCTTCCATGAACACTGAAGCTTTCTTT.

The chain's CDR3 is CSARAPSGGNNEQFF. The DNA for the CDR3 is TGCAGTGCTAGAGCTCCTAGCGGGGGGAACAATGAGCAGTTCTTC. This chain links TRBV20-1 with TRBJ2-1; 11 nucleotides match TRBD2. After removal of 1 base from V and 5 bases from J, the junction contained 4 bases not matched to a gene. The CDR3 totals 15 residues. The V gene's germline CDR1 is DFQATT and CDR2 SNEGSKA (reference sequence).

The CDR3 DNA reads TGTGCCAGCAGTTTAAGGGACAGGGGACGAATCGGTCAGCCCCAGCATTTT. This sequence encodes CASSLRDRGRIGQPQHF. The chain joins TRBV12-3 or TRBV12-4 to TRBJ1-5; 10 nucleotides match TRBD1. The CDR3 is made up of 17 amino acids. The V segment lost 2 bases and the J segment 6 bases; nucleotides outside the gene matches: 10.

This clonotype was picked up a small number of times. The CDR3 region has the DNA TGTGCCAGCAGTCCATCAGGGTTACAGCCCCAGCATTTT. Protein product: CASSPSGLQPQHF. V and J are TRBV6-6 and TRBJ1-5; D perhaps matches TRBD1 (5 bases). The length of the CDR3 is 13 residues. Germline assignment: CDR1 MNHNY and CDR2 SVGAGI (reference sequence). Deletions cut 5 bases from V and 7 bases from J, with 12 bases between.

This clonotype was recorded many times. The chain carries TRBV12-3 or TRBV12-4 and TRBJ1-5; TRBD1 matches at 11 bases. CDR3 length: 14 amino acids. J lost 3 bases, V lost 6 bases, and 1 base had no gene match. CDR3 nucleotides: TGTGCCAGCAGGGGACAGGGGGACAATCAGCCCCAGCATTTT. Its translation is CASRGQGDNQPQHF.

This clonotype appeared many times. The chain recombines TRBV7-2 with TRBJ2-5; no definite D call. The V gene lost 5 bases and the J gene lost 8 bases, with 9 bases spanning the gap. This CDR3 comprises 11 residues. Germline lookup yields CDR1 SGHTA and CDR2 FQGNSA. The CDR3, as DNA: TGTGCCAGCAGCCCTAGTGGCACCCAGTACTTC. This encodes CASSPSGTQYF.

The rearrangement joins TRBV18 to TRBJ1-1; D remains ambiguous. This CDR3 has 15 residues. From germline, CDR1 is KGHSH and CDR2 LQKENI. V was trimmed by 1 base and J by 1 base, leaving 10 bases between them. The chain's CDR3 is CASSPLFQANTEAFF. CDR3 in DNA: TGTGCCAGCTCACCACTATTTCAGGCGAACACTGAAGCTTTCTTT.